The present entry profiles one TCR beta chain with its context. This clonotype is described as large (0.1 to 1%). The specificity of this receptor is unknown. Base qualities are not at hand, and no much larger clone is one base apart. Receptors were amplified or captured by PCR. Sequencer: Illumina MiSeq. Synthesis of cDNA relied on SMARTScribe reverse transcriptase together with a 5' template-switch oligo that added a universal priming site. Each cDNA molecule was tagged by a 12-nucleotide random unique molecular identifier (UMI) carried on the template-switch oligo. During reverse transcription, TCRbeta transcripts were targeted by chain-specific reverse primers. Leftover template-switch adapters were removed by uracil DNA glycosylase treatment, and cDNA was purified using a Qiagen MinElute kit. The first PCR ran for around 23 cycles with KAPA HiFi HotStart ReadyMix and step-out primers, divided among four 50 microliter reactions. Before any further amplification, the products of the first-round PCR were gel-purified. Illumina Nextera adapters were attached in a second PCR of eight to nine cycles, and the libraries were then purified and pooled. A 50-nucleotide 5' read captured the UMI barcode for each TCRbeta molecule. Regarding the original processing steps: The MIGEC toolkit was used to group reads by UMI into consensus reads. PEAR was used to merge forward and reverse consensus reads into final reads. Identical UMI-sequence pairs found in more than one library were treated as cross-sample contamination and removed by a custom decontamination script. MIGMAP, a wrapper around IgBLAST, was used for V(D)J assignment and CDR3 extraction. A TCR clonotype was defined as sharing the same V gene, J gene and CDR3 amino acid sequence, and CDR1 and CDR2 were not sequenced. TCRdb itself trimmed the public reads at Q25 with fastp, ran MiXCR and retained productive beta chains. One record per CDR3 amino acid sequence lists the most common genes and DNA. These V and J calls are TCRdb output, not the study's own analysis. In all, the sample holds about 1,600 distinct CDR3 sequences, and around 49% of those were seen once. The top ten hold about 36% of the sample.

This entry belongs to a study of robustness of blood B and T cell sequencing (dated 2018 in TCRdb). About the study as a whole: The study aimed to determine how much peripheral blood is needed to reliably characterize an individual's TCRbeta and IgG repertoires. In each of the 9 to 10 independently drawn blood samples, TCRbeta and IgG repertoires were quantified. For technical replicates, two replicate TCRbeta cDNA libraries were prepared from one shared RNA pool that came from a single 10 ml draw.

Via the germline V gene (reference sequence), CDR1 is SEHNR and CDR2 FQNEAQ. Compared with germline, V lacks 10 bases and J lacks 4 bases; bases without a gene match: 6. There are 13 amino acids in the CDR3, from cysteine to phenylalanine inclusive. Left in the record is the CDR3 DNA by itself, 39 bases read in frame from the first base. TCRbeta repertoires were measured from mRNA instead of genomic DNA, an approach that captures expressed receptors. Without cell sorting, buffy coat leukocytes were collected into Trizol, and RNA was extracted using the Direct-zol RNA MiniPrep Plus kit. To separate plasma, buffy coat and red blood cells, EDTA blood tubes were immediately centrifuged at 4 degrees C. Findings and caveats that apply to the study as a whole: Pooling tubes did not increase the overlap of rare TCRbeta clonotypes, which implies that much larger blood volumes would be needed to capture rare TCRbeta clonotypes. EDTA tubes required immediate fractionation, limiting use in multi-site collections. Evidence of cross-contamination, likely caused by batch processing, was seen in one pair of TCRbeta libraries, and the UMI-sequence pairs shared between the two libraries were removed. The TCRbeta rarefaction curves did not fully level off, which suggests under-sequencing or many low-abundance clonotypes. Coverage of the top 10,000 TCRbeta clonotypes approached saturation when 3 or 4 tubes (roughly 28-45 ml blood) were combined. Of the top 10,000 TCRbeta clonotypes in one technical replicate library, 85% to 95% were also found in the other technical replicate library. Every single 10 ml sample contained the 1,000 most abundant TCRbeta clonotypes from the pooled draws.

The sequence was collected from a human donor in good health. The receptor chain draws on TRBV7-9 and TRBJ1-2; 10 central nucleotides agree with TRBD1. Sequenced material: peripheral blood. The CDR3 has the sequence CAIRGQGSYGYTF. Here is the DNA: TGTGCCATTCGGGGACAGGGGTCCTATGGCTACACCTTC. The full variable domain, completed from the reference TRBV7-9 and TRBJ1-2 proteins outside the CDR3, reads DTGVSQNPRHKITKRGQNVTFRCDPISEHNRLYWYRQTLGQGPEFLTYFQNEAQLEKSRLLSDRFSAERPKGSFSTLEIQRTEQGDSAMYLCAIRGQGSYGYTFGSGTRLTVV.